The 17 T cell receptor beta chains given below trace back to one sample, sequenced in a study of cytomegalovirus exposure and HLA in healthy donors. TCRdb keeps only in-frame clones here, not all; method: immunoSEQ multiplex PCR. This table has about 180,000 clones, just under 90% appearing once. The sequenced sample was PBMCs. The receptors shown here come from a woman in her thirties in good health and CMV-seronegative.

The J gene is TRBJ1-1, the V gene TRBV6-1; TRBD1 might be the D (5 bases). The CDR3 runs 12 residues. V shed 2 bases and J shed 11 bases, with 12 bases lying between them. Germline lookup yields CDR1 MNHNS and CDR2 SASEGT. The CDR3 is CASSELTVWAFF. CDR3 nucleotides: TGTGCCAGCAGTGAATTGACAGTTTGGGCTTTCTTT.

As regards this clone: At one of its ends the junction is not consistent with the germline gene, which may arise from a read error. The V gene is TRBV6-1, the J gene TRBJ2-1, with 11 nucleotides matching TRBD1. The V gene's germline CDR1 is MNHNS and CDR2 SASEGT. The CDR3 is 15 amino acids. The CDR3 DNA follows: TGTGCCAGCAGCGAAGGGACAGGGGGGTTCAATGAGCAGTTCTTC. It is translated as CASSEGTGGFNEQFF.

The genes are TRBV18 and TRBJ1-2, with a weak D call TRBD1 (6 bases). The germline V and J ends were trimmed by 6 bases and 3 bases, with 17 bases remaining between them. Germline lookup yields CDR1 KGHSH and CDR2 LQKENI. The CDR3 spans 15 residues. CDR3 in DNA: TGTGCCAGCTCCTCCCAGGGGCAGTTATACTATGGCTACACCTTC. This encodes CASSSQGQLYYGYTF.

CDR3 sequence (DNA): TGCGCCAGCAGCCAAAACGCGCGGACAGGGGACTCCTACGAGCAGTACTTC. Protein sequence: CASSQNARTGDSYEQYF. This sequence joins TRBV5-1 and TRBJ2-7; 9 positions agree with TRBD1. The germline V gene encodes CDR1 SGHRS and CDR2 YFSETQ. CDR3 length: 17 residues. Germline trimming cut 4 bases from V and 0 bases from J; bases unmatched to any gene: 11.

V usage is TRBV5-8 and J usage is TRBJ2-3, with 7 nucleotides matching TRBD2. The trim removed 0 bases at V and 12 bases at J, leaving 4 bases unmatched. CDR1 and CDR2 (germline): SGHTS, YDEGEE. The CDR3 loop spans 12 amino acids. DNA of the CDR3: TGTGCCAGCAGCTTGGGGCTAGCGGAACAGTATTTT. Protein sequence: CASSLGLAEQYF.

This rearrangement joins TRBV27 to TRBJ2-1; TRBD2 matches at 9 bases. CDR3 length equals 15 residues. Germline-derived CDR1 and CDR2 are MNHEY and SMNVEV (reference sequence). The J segment lost 6 bases and the V segment lost 2 bases, leaving 5 bases of the junction unmatched. The DNA of the CDR3 is TGTGCCAGCAGTTTAGCGGGGGGGCCGTTCAATGAGCAGTTCTTC. Translated: CASSLAGGPFNEQFF.

This clone was seen only once. The CDR3 loop reads CASSWGLSEAFF. The CDR3 nucleotides are TGTGCCAGCAGCTGGGGACTTTCTGAAGCTTTCTTT. V gene TRBV5-5 combines with J gene TRBJ1-1; perhaps TRBD1 as D (5 bases). Trimming cost V 3 bases and J 6 bases, with 9 bases left between them. Germline values: CDR1 SGHKS, CDR2 YYEKEE (reference sequence). The CDR3 consists of 12 residues.

The rearrangement uses TRBV2 and TRBJ1-1; TRBD1 aligns across 7 bases. J lost 3 bases, V lost 3 bases, and 1 base had no gene match. The CDR3 has 13 amino acids. The V gene's germline CDR1 is SNHLY and CDR2 FYNNEI. The CDR3: CASSDGTDTEAFF. The CDR3 DNA follows: TGTGCCAGCAGTGATGGGACAGACACTGAAGCTTTCTTT.

J is TRBJ1-2 and V is TRBV4-2; D is unclear. The CDR3 is made up of 16 amino acids. The ends were cut back, 0 bases at V and 8 bases at J, with 19 bases in the middle. Germline-derived CDR1 and CDR2 are LGHNA and YNFKEQ. Here the CDR3 reads CASSQEQVGGENGYTF. For the CDR3, the DNA is TGTGCCAGCAGCCAAGAGCAAGTAGGTGGGGAGAACGGCTACACCTTC.

This chain connects TRBV11-1 to TRBJ1-1; the match to TRBD1 covers 8 bases. Germline V gene sequence: CDR1 SGHAT, CDR2 FQDESV (reference sequence). J lost 1 base, V lost 3 bases, and 13 bases had no gene match. The CDR3 totals 18 residues. CDR3 amino acids: CASSLGRQGTAPNTEAFF. In DNA form, the CDR3 reads TGTGCCAGCAGCTTGGGGCGACAGGGGACCGCTCCGAACACTGAAGCTTTCTTT.

This clone was counted only a few times. J is TRBJ1-2 and V is TRBV4-3; perhaps TRBD1 as D (6 bases). V was clipped by 4 bases and J by 4 bases, with 16 bases between them. Germline CDR1 is LGHNA and CDR2 is YSLEER. The CDR3 covers 15 residues. The CDR3: CASSRGPQGRYGYTF. In DNA, the CDR3 is TGCGCCAGCAGCCGAGGACCACAGGGTCGCTATGGCTACACCTTC.

The chain links TRBV5-8 to TRBJ1-3, with D unresolved. The CDR3 consists of 14 residues. Germline V gives CDR1 SGHTS, CDR2 YDEGEE. V was clipped by 0 bases and J by 0 bases, with 4 bases between them. The CDR3 loop reads CASSLDNSGNTIYF. CDR3 DNA sequence: TGTGCCAGCAGCTTGGACAACTCTGGAAACACCATATATTTT.

The V gene is TRBV2, the J gene TRBJ1-1; 9 nucleotides line up with TRBD1. The CDR3 is made up of 14 amino acids. Germline loops: CDR1 SNHLY, CDR2 FYNNEI. After removal of 4 bases from V and 2 bases from J, the junction contained 2 bases not matched to a gene. The CDR3 reads CASSGDRANTEAFF. The DNA of the CDR3 is TGTGCCAGCAGTGGGGACAGGGCAAACACTGAAGCTTTCTTT.

The J gene is TRBJ2-3, the V gene TRBV5-1; 8 bases are shared with TRBD2. Trimming cost V 4 bases and J 2 bases; bases outside gene matches: 6. CDR3 length: 15 amino acids. Per the germline V gene, CDR1 is SGHRS and CDR2 is YFSETQ. The CDR3 loop reads CASSRVGGATDTQYF. The CDR3 nucleotides read TGCGCCAGCAGCCGTGTCGGGGGGGCCACAGATACGCAGTATTTT.

The J gene is TRBJ1-1, the V gene TRBV6-5; D not certain. The germline CDR1 and CDR2 sequences are MNHEY and SVGAGI. The CDR3 sequence is 13 residues long. V was pared by 4 bases and J by 5 bases, with 11 bases between. The CDR3 here is CASSFQRATEAFF. The CDR3 DNA follows: TGTGCCAGCAGTTTCCAGAGAGCGACTGAAGCTTTCTTT.

The J gene is TRBJ2-1, the V gene TRBV18, with a weak D call TRBD1 (5 bases). The V end was cut by 3 bases, the J end by 3 bases, with 15 bases between. The CDR3 runs 16 residues. Germline loops: CDR1 KGHSH, CDR2 LQKENI. The CDR3 region is CASSPPNRNNYNEQFF. The CDR3 nucleotides read TGTGCCAGCTCACCGCCTAACAGGAATAACTACAATGAGCAGTTCTTC.

The chain links TRBV6-5 to TRBJ2-3, with D tentatively TRBD2 (5 bases). Germline values: CDR1 MNHEY, CDR2 SVGAGI. CDR3 length: 12 amino acids. The ends were cut back, 8 bases at V and 1 base at J, with 7 bases in the middle. The CDR3 reads CASRDGTDTQYF. The CDR3 region has the DNA TGTGCCAGCCGGGATGGCACAGATACGCAGTATTTT.